This T cell receptor (beta chain) is drawn from a study of shared clonotypes between healthy human individuals. J was trimmed by 4 bases and V by 0 bases; bases with no gene match: 7. CDR3 length: 17 residues. Per germline, CDR1 SGHDN and CDR2 FVKESK. Notes on this clone: The antigen is unknown.

Generated by immunoSEQ multiplex PCR, the TCRdb table keeps only in-frame clones and is missing some. The table shows 2 million to 2.5 million clones, with approximately 95% occurring only once. Whole-study results and caveats: About 5% of naive CD4 clonotypes were shared across several donors.

The V and J genes are TRBV14 and TRBJ2-3, with 10 bases identical to TRBD2. The TCR sequence derives from a man aged 18 to 30 in good health. The source material was naive CD4+ T cells sorted from blood. Subset given: CD45RA+ positively selected. The CDR3 reads CASSQDWLAGVPDTQYF. DNA for the CDR3: TGTGCCAGCAGCCAAGACTGGCTAGCGGGAGTCCCAGATACGCAGTATTTT.